This T cell receptor (beta chain) was sequenced during a study of naive and memory T cell subsets. This clonotype was recorded many times. The antigen is unknown. Four PCR rounds used nested alpha and beta constant region primers plus the SP2 primer. For blood and skin samples, reverse transcription used TCR alpha and beta constant primers. TCRdb re-analysed the UMI-ligation and nested PCR reads in MiXCR, keeping a single row per CDR3 protein. Of some 14,000 distinct CDR3 sequences in the sample, 5.2% were seen once. J gave up 7 bases and V 3 bases, and 15 bases lay outside the gene matches. This CDR3 spans 16 amino acids. Regarding the study as a whole: Both skin biopsy types reportedly yielded TCRs, tuberculin sites far more. Potentially, T cell activation and differentiation skew this RNA-based measurement.

Treatment denoted: skin biopsy from PPD injection site in Mantoux-positive individual. The library had UMIs added by 3' ligation of an oligonucleotide to TCR cDNA. Cells were not sorted; total RNA input targeted roughly 1 to 1,100 ng. Sequenced here: skin, sampled from a tuberculin skin test site. The chain has TRBV12-3 or TRBV12-4 and TRBJ2-7, with TRBD2 matching 7 bases. The receptor was derived from an adult in good health. The DNA of the CDR3 is TGTGCCAGCAGTTTCTCGACTAGCCTCCGGGCACGGGAGCAGTACTTC. This encodes CASSFSTSLRAREQYF.